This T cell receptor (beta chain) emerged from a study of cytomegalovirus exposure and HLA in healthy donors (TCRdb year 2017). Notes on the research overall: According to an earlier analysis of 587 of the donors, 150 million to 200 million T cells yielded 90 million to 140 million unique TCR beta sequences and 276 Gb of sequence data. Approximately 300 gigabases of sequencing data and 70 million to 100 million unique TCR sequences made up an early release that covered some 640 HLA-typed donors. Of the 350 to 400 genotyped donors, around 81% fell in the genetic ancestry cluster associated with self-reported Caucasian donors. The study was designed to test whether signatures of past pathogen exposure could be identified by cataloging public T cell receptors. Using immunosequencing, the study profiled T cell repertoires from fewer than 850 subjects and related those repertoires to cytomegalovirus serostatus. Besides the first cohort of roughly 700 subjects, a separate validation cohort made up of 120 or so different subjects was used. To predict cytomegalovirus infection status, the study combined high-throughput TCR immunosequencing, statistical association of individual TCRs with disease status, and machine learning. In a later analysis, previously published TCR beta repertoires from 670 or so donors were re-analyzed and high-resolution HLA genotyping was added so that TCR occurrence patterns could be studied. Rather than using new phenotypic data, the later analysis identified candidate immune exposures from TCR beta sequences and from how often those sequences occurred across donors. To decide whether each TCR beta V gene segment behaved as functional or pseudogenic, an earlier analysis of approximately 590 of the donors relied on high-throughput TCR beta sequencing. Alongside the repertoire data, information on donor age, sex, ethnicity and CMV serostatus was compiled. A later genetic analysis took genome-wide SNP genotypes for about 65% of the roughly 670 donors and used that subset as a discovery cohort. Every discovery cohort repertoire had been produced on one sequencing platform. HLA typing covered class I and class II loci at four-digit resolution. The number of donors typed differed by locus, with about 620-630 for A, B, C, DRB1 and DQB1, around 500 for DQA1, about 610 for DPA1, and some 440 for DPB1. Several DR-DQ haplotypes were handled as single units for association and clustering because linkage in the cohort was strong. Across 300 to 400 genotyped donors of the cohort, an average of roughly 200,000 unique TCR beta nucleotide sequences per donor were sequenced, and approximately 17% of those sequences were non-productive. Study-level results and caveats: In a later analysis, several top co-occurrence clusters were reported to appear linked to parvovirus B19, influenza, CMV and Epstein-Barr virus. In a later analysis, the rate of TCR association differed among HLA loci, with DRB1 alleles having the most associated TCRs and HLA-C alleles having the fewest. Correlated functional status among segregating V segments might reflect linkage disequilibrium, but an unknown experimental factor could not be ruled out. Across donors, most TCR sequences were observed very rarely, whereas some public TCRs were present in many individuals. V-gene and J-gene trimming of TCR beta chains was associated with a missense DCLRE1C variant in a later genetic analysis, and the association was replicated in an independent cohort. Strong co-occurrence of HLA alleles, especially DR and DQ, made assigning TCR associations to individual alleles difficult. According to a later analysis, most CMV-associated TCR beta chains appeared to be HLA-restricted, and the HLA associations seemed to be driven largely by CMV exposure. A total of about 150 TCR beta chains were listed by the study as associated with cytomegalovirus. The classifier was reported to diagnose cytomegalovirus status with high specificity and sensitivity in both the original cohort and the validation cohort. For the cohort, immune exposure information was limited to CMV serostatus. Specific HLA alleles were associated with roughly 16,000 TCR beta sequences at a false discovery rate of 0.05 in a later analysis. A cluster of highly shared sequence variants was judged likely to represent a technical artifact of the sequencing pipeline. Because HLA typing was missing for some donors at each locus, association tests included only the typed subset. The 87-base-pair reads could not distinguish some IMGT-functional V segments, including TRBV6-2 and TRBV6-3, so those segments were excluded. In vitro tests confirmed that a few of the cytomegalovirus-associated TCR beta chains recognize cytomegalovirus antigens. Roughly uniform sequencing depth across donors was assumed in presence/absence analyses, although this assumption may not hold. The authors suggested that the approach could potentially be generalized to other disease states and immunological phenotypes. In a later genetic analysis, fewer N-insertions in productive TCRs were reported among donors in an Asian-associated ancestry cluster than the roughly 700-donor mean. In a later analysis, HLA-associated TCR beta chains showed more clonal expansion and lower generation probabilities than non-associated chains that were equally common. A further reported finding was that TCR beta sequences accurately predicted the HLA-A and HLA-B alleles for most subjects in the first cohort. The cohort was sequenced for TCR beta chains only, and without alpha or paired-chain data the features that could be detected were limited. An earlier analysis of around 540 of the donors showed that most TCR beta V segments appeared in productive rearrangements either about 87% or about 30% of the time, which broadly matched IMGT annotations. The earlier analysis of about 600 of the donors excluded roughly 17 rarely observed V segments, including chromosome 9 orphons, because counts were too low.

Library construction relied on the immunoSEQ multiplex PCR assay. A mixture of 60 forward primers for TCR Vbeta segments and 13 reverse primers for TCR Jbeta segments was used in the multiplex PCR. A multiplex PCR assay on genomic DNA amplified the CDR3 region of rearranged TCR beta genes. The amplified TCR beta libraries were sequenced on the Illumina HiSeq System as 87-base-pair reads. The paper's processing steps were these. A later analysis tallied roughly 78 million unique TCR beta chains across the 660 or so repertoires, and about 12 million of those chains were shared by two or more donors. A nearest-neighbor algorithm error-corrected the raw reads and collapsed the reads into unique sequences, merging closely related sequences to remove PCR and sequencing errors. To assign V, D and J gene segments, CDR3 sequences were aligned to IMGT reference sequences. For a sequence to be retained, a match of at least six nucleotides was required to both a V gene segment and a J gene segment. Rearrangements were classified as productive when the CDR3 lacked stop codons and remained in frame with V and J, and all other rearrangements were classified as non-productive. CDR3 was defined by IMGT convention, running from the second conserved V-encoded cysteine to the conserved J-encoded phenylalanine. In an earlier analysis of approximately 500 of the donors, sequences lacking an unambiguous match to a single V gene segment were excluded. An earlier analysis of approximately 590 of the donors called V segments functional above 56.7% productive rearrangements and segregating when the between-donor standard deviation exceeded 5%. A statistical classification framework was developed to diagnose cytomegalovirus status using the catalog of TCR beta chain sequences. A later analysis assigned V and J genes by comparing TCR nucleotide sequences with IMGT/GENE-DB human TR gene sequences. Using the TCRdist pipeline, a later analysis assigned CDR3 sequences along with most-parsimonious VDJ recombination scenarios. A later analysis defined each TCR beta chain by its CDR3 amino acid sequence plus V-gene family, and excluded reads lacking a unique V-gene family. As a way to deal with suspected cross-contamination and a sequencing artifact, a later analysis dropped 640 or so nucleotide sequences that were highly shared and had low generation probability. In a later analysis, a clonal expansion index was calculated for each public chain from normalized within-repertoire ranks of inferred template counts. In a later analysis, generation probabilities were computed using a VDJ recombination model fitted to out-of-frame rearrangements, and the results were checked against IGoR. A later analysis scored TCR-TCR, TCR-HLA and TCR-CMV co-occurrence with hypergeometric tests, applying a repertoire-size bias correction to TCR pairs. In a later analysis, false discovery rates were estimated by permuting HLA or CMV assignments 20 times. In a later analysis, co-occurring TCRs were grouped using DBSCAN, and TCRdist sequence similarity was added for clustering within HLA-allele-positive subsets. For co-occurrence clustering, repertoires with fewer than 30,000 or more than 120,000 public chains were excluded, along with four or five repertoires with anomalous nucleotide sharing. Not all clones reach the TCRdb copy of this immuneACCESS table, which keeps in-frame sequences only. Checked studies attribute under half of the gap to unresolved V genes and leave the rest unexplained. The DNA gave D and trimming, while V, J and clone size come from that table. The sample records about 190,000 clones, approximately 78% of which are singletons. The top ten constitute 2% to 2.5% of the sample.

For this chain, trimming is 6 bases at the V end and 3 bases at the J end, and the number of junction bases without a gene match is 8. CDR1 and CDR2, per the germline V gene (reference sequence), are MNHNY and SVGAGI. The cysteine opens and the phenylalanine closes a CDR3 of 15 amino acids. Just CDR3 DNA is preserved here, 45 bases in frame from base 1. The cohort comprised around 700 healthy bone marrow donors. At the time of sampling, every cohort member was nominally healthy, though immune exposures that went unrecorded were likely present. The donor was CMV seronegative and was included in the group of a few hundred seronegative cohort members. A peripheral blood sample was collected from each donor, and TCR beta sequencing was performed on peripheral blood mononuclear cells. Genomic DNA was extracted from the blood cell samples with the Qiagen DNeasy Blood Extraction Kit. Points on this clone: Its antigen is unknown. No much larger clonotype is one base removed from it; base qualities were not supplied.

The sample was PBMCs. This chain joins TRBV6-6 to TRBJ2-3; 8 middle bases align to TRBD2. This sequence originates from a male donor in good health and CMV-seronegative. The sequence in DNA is TGTGCCAGCAGCCCGGGACTAGGGGGAACAGATACGCAGTATTTT. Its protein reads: CASSPGLGGTDTQYF.